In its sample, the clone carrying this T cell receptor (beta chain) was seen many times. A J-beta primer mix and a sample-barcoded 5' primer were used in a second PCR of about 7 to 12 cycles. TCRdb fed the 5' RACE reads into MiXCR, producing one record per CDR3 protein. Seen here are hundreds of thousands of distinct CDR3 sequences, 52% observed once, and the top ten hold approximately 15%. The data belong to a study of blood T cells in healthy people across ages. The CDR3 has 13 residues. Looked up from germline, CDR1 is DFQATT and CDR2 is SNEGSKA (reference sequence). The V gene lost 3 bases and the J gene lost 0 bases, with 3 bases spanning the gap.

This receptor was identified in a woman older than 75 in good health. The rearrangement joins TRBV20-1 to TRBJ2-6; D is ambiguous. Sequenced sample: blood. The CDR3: CSASRSGANVLTF. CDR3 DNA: TGCAGTGCTAGCCGCTCTGGGGCCAACGTCCTGACTTTC.